This TCR beta chain was sequenced in a study of OX40 agonist ivuxolimab in advanced cancers. This clone was seen a handful of times. The CDR3 covers 14 residues. The germline V gene has CDR1 MNHEY and CDR2 SVGAGI. Trimming removed 7 bases at V and 4 bases at J, with 16 bases between. The protocol was immunoSEQ multiplex PCR, while the TCRdb copy is restricted to in-frame clones and leaves out a portion. This table has about 98,000 clones, 87% appearing once. The TCR sequence derives from an adult with an advanced solid tumor such as melanoma, head and neck, liver or kidney cancer. The rearrangement uses TRBV6-5 and TRBJ1-1, with D unclear. The specimen was CD4+ or CD8+ T cells sorted from blood, collected in a trial of the OX40 agonist ivuxolimab. In nucleotides, the CDR3 is TGTGCCAGCACCCTACAGAGAATTGGCACTGAAGCTTTCTTT. Its protein product is CASTLQRIGTEAFF.